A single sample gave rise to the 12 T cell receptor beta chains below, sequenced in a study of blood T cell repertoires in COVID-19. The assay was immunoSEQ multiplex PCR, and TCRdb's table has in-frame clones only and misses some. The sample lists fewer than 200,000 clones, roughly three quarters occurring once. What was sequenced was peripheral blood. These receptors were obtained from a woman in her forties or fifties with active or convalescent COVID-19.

Written as DNA, the CDR3 is TGTGCCAGCAGCCTGGGGCCGAACAATGAGCAGTTCTTC. It is translated as CASSLGPNNEQFF. This chain connects TRBV7-3 to TRBJ2-1; possible D gene TRBD1, 5 bases. Per germline, CDR1 SGHTA and CDR2 FQGTGA. There are 13 residues in the CDR3. Trimming left V 5 bases short and J 5 bases short, with 10 bases between. Full variable domain (outside the CDR3, taken from reference TRBV7-3 and TRBJ2-1): GAGVSQTPSNKVTEKGKYVELRCDPISGHTALYWYRQSLGQGPEFLIYFQGTGAADDSGLPNDRFFAVRPEGSVSTLKIQRTERGDSAVYLCASSLGPNNEQFFGPGTRLTVL.

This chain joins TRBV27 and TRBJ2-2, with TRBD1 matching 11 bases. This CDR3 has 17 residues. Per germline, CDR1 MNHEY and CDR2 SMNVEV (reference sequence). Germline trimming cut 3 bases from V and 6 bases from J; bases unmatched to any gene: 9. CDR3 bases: TGTGCCAGCAGTTTTTTCGGACAGGGGGCGCGAGCCGGGGAGCTGTTTTTT. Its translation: CASSFFGQGARAGELFF.

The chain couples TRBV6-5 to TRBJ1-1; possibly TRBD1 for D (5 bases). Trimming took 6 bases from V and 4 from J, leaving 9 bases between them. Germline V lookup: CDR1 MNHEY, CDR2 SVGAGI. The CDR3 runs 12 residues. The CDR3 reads CASSSGGTEAFF. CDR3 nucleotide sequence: TGTGCCAGCAGCTCCGGGGGCACTGAAGCTTTCTTT.

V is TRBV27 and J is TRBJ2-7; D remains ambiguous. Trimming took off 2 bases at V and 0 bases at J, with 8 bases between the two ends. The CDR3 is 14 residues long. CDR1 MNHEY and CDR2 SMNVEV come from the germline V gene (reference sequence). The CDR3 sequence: CASSLSASSYEQYF. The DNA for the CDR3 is TGTGCCAGCAGTTTAAGCGCGAGCTCCTACGAGCAGTACTTC.

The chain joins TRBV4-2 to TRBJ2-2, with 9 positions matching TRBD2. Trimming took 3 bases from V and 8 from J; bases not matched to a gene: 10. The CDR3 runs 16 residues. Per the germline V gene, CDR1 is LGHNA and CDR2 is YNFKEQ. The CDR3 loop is CASSQASGRNGGELFF. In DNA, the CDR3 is TGTGCCAGCAGCCAGGCAAGCGGGAGGAATGGGGGGGAGCTGTTTTTT.

CDR3 in amino acids: CASSVAGSFYGYTF. The CDR3 nucleotides are TGTGCCAGCAGCGTAGCAGGTAGTTTCTATGGCTACACCTTC. The chain is built from TRBV9 and TRBJ1-2; D gene unclear. The germline V gene has CDR1 SGDLS and CDR2 YYNGEE. Between the trimmed V and J ends, which lost 0 bases and 4 bases, there was a span of 10 bases. CDR3 size: 14 residues.

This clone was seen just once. DNA for the CDR3: TGTGCCAGCAGCTCCATTCCCCCCAGACAGGAAGCTTTCTTT. Translation: CASSSIPPRQEAFF. The chain recombines TRBV7-2 with TRBJ1-1, with D possibly being TRBD1 (5 bases). From germline, CDR1 is SGHTA and CDR2 FQGNSA. V was cut by 4 bases and J by 8 bases, with 17 bases left in between. This CDR3 has 14 residues. The whole variable domain, remainder taken from reference TRBV7-2 and TRBJ1-1, is GAGVSQSPSNKVTEKGKDVELRCDPISGHTALYWYRQSLGQGLEFLIYFQGNSAPDKSGLPSDRFSAERTGGSVSTLTIQRTQQEDSAVYLCASSSIPPRQEAFFGQGTRLTVV.

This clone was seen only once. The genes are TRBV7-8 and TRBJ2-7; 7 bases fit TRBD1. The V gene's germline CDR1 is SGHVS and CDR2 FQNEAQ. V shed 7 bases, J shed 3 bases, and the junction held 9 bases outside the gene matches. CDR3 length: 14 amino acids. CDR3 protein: CASTPGGRLYEQYF. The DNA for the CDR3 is TGTGCCAGCACCCCAGGGGGACGGCTCTACGAGCAGTACTTC.

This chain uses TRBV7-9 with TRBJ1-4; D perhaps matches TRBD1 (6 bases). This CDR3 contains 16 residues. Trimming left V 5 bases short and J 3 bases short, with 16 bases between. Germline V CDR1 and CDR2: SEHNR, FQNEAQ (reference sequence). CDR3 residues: CASSAQTGPANEKLFF. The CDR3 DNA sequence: TGTGCCAGCAGCGCCCAAACAGGGCCTGCTAATGAAAAACTGTTTTTT.

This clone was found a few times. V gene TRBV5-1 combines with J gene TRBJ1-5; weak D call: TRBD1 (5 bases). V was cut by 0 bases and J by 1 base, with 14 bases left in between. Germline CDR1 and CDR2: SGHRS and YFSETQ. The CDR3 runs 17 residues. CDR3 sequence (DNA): TGCGCCAGCAGCTTGGTTGTGCCAGGGTCGAGCAATCAGCCCCAGCATTTT. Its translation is CASSLVVPGSSNQPQHF.

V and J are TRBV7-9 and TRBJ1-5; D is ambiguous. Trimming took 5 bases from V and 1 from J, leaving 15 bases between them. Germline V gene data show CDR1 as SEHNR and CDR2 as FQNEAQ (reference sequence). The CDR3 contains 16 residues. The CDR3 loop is CASSPSTGISNQPQHF. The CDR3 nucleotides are TGTGCCAGCAGCCCGAGTACGGGGATAAGCAATCAGCCCCAGCATTTT.

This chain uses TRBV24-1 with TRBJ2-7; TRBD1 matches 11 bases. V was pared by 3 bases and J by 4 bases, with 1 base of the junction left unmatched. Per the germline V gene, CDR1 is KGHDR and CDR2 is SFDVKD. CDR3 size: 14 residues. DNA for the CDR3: TGTGCCACCAGTGATGGGACAGGGGGTTACGAGCAGTACTTC. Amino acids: CATSDGTGGYEQYF.